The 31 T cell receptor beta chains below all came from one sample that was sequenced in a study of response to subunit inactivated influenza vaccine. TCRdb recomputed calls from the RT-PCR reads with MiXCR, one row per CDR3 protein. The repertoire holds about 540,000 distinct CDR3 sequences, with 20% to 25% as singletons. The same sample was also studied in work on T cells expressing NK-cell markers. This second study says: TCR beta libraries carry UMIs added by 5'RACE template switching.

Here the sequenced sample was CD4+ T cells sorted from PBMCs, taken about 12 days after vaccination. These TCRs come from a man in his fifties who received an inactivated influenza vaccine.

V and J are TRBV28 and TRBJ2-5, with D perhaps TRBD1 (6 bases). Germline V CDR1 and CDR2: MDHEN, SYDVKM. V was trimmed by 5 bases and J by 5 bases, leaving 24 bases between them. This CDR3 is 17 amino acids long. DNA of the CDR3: TGTGCCAGCAGTACCGAGCTCAGGGGTTCCGCGCATGAGACCCAGTACTTC. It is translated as CASSTELRGSAHETQYF.

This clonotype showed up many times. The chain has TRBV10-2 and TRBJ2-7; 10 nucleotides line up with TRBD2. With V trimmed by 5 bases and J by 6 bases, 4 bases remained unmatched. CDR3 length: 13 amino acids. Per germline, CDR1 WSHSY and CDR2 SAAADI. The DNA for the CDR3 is TGCGCCAGCAGTCCAAGGACTAGCGGCGAGCAGTACTTC. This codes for CASSPRTSGEQYF.

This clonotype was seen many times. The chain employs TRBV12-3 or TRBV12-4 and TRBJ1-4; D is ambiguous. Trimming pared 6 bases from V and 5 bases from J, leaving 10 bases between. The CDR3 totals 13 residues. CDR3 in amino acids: CASRYGPNEKLFF. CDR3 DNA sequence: TGTGCCAGCAGATACGGGCCGAATGAAAAACTGTTTTTT.

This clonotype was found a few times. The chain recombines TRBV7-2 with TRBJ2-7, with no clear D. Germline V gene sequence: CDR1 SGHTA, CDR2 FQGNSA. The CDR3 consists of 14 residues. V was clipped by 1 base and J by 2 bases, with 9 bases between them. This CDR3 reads CASSLVGSAYEQYF. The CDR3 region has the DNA TGTGCCAGCAGCTTAGTCGGCTCAGCCTACGAGCAGTACTTC. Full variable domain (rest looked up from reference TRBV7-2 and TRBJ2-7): GAGVSQSPSNKVTEKGKDVELRCDPISGHTALYWYRQSLGQGLEFLIYFQGNSAPDKSGLPSDRFSAERTGGSVSTLTIQRTQQEDSAVYLCASSLVGSAYEQYFGPGTRLTVT.

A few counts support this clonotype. The DNA for the CDR3 is TGTGCCAGCAGCTTGCTCCGGGAGCGGCCCACCGGGGAGCTGTTTTTT. It yields the protein CASSLLRERPTGELFF. The V and J genes are TRBV5-6 and TRBJ2-2; D is perhaps TRBD2 (6 bases). Germline CDR1 and CDR2: SGHDT and YYEEEE. The CDR3 length is 16 residues. Trimming shortened V by 1 base and J by 4 bases, and 14 bases separated the two germline ends.

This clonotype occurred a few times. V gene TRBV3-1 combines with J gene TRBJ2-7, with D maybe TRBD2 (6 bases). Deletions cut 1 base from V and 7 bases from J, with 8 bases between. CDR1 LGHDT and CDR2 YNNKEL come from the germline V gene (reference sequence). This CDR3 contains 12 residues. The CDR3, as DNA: TGTGCCAGCAGCCAAGCGGGGAGGGAGCAGTACTTC. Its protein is CASSQAGREQYF.

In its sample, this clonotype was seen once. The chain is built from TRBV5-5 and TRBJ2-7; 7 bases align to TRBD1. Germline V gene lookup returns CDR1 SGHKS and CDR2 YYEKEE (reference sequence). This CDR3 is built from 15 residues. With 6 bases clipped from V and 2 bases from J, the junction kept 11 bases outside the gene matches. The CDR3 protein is CASNPTVTGAYEQYF. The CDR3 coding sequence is TGTGCCAGCAACCCTACGGTTACAGGGGCCTACGAGCAGTACTTC.

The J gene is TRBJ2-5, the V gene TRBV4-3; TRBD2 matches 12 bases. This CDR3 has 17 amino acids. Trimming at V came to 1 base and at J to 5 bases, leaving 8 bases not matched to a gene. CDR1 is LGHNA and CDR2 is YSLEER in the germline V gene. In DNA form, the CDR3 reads TGCGCCAGCAGCCAAGGACTAGCGGGGGCCCGGGGGGAGACCCAGTACTTC. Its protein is CASSQGLAGARGETQYF.

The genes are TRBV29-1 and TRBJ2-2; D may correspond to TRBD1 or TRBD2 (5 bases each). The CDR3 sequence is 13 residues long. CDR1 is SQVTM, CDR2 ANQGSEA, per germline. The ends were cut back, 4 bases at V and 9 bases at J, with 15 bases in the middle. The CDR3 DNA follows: TGCAGCGTTGGGGACCGAAAGGGTAGGGAGCTGTTTTTT. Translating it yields CSVGDRKGRELFF.

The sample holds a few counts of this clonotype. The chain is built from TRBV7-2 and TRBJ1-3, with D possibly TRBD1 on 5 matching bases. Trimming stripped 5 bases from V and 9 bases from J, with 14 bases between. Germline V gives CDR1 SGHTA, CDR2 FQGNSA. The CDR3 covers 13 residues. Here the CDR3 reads CASSPLEGTTIYF. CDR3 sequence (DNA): TGTGCCAGCAGCCCCCTGGAGGGGACCACCATATATTTT. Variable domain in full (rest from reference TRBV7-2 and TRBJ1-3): GAGVSQSPSNKVTEKGKDVELRCDPISGHTALYWYRQSLGQGLEFLIYFQGNSAPDKSGLPSDRFSAERTGGSVSTLTIQRTQQEDSAVYLCASSPLEGTTIYFGEGSWLTVV.

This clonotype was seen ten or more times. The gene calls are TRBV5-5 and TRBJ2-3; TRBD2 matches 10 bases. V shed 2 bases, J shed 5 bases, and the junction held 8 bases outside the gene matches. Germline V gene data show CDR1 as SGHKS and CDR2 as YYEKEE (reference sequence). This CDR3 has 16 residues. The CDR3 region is CASSFRLAGALDTQYF. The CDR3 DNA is TGTGCCAGCAGCTTTAGGCTAGCGGGGGCCCTAGATACGCAGTATTTT.

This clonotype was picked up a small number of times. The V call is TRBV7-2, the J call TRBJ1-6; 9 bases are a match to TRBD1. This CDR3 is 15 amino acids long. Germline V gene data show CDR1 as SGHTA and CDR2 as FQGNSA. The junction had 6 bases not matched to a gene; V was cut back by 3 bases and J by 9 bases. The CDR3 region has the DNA TGTGCCAGCAGCTTCACAGGGGGCCTCGGTTCACCCCTCCACTTT. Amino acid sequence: CASSFTGGLGSPLHF.

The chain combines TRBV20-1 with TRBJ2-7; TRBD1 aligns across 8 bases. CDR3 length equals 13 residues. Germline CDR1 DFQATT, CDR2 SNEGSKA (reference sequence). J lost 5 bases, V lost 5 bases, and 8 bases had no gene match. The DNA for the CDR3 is TGCAGTGCTCCTCGGACAGGGATGAACGAGCAGTACTTC. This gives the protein CSAPRTGMNEQYF.

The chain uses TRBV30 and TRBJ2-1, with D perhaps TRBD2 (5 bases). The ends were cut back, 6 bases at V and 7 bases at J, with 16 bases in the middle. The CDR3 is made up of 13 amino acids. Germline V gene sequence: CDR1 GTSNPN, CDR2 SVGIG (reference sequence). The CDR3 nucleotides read TGTGCCTGTGACCGAACTAGGAGGAATGAGCAGTTCTTC. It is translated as CACDRTRRNEQFF.

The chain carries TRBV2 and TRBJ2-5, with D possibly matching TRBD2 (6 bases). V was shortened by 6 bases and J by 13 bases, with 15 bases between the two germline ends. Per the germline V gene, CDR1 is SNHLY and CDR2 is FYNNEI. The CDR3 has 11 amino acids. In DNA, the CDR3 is TGTGCCAGCAGCTACCCGGGGGAGCCGTACTTC. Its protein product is CASSYPGEPYF.

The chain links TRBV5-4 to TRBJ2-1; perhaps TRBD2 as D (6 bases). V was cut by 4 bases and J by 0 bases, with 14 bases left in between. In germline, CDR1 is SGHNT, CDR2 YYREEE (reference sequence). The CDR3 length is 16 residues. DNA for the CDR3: TGTGCCAGCAGCGTTGGAGGGAGCAGCTCCTACAATGAGCAGTTCTTC. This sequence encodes CASSVGGSSSYNEQFF.

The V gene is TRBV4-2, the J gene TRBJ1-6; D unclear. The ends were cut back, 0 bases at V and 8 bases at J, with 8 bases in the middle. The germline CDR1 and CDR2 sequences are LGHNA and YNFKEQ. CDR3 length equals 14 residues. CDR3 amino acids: CASSQDPADSPLHF. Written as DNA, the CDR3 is TGTGCCAGCAGCCAAGATCCGGCCGATTCACCCCTCCACTTT.

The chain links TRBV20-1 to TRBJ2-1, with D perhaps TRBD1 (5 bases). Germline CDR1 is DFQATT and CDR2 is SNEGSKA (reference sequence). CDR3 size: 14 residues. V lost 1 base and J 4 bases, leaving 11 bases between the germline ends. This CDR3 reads CSARGGPMYNEQFF. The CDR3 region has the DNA TGCAGTGCTAGAGGGGGCCCTATGTACAATGAGCAGTTCTTC.

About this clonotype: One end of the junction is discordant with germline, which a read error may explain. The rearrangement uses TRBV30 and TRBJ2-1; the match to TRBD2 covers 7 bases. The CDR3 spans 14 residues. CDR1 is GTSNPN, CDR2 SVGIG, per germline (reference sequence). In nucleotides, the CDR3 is TGTGCCTGGAGTGTACAAGCGGGGTACATTGAGCAGTTCTTC. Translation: CAWSVQAGYIEQFF.

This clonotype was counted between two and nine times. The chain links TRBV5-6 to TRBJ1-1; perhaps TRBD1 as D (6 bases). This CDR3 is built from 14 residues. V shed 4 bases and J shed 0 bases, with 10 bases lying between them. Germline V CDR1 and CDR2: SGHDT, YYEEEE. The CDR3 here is CASSDGQMNTEAFF. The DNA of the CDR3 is TGTGCCAGCAGCGACGGACAGATGAACACTGAAGCTTTCTTT.

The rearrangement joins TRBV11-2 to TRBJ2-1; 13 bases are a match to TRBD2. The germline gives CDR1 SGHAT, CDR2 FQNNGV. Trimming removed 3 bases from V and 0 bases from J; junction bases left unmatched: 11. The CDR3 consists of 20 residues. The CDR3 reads CASSFRGLAGAQSSYNEQFF. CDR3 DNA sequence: TGTGCCAGCAGCTTCCGAGGACTAGCGGGAGCCCAAAGCTCCTACAATGAGCAGTTCTTC.

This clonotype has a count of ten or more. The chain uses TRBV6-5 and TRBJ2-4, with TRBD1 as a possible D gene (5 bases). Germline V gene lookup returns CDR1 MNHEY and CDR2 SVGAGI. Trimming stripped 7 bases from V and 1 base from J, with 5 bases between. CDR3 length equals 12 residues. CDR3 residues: CASKGAKNIQYF. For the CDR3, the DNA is TGTGCCAGCAAGGGGGCCAAAAACATTCAGTACTTC.

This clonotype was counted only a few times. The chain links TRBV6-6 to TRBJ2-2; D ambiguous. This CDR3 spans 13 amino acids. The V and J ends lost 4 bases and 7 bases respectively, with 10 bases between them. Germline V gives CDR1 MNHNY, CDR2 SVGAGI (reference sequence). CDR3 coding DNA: TGTGCCAGCAGTTCCTTCGGGCGCGGGGAGCTGTTTTTT. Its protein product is CASSSFGRGELFF.

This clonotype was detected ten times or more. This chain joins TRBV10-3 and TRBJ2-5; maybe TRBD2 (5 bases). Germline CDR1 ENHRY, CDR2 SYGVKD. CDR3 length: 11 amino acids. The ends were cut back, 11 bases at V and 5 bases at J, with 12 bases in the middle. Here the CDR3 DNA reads TGTGCCTCAAAGGGAGTTGAGACCCAGTACTTC. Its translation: CASKGVETQYF.

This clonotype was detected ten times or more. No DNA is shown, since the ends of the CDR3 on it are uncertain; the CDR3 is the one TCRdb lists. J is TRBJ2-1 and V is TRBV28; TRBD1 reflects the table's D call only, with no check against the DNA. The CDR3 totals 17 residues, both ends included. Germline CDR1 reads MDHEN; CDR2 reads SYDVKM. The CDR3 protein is CASSSSGGAGVYNEQFF.

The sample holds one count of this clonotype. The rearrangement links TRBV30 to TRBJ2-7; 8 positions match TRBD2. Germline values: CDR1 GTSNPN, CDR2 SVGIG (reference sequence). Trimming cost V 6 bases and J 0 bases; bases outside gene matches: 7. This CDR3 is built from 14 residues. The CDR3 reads CACTTSGTSYEQYF. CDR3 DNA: TGTGCCTGTACTACTAGCGGAACCTCCTACGAGCAGTACTTC. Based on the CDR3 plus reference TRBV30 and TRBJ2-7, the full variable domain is SQTIHQWPATLVQPVGSPLSLECTVEGTSNPNLYWYRQAAGRGLQLLFYSVGIGQISSEVPQNLSASRPQDRQFILSSKKLLLSDSGFYLCACTTSGTSYEQYFGPGTRLTVT.

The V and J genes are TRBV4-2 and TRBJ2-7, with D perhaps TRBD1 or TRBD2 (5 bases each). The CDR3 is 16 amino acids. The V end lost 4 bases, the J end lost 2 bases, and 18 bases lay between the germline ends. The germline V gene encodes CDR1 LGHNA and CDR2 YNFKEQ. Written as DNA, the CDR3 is TGTGCCAGCAGCCCACGTGGGGGTGGGCTGACCTACGAGCAGTACTTC. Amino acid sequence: CASSPRGGGLTYEQYF.

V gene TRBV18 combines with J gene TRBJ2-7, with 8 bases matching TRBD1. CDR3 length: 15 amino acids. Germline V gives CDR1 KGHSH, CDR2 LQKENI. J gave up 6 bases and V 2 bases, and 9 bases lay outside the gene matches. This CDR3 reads CASSPGPGQVGEQYF. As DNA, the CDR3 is TGTGCCAGCTCACCAGGGCCGGGACAGGTGGGCGAGCAGTACTTC.

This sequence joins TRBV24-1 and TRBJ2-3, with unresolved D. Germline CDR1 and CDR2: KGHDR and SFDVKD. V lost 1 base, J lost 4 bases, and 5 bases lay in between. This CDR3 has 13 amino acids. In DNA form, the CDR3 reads TGTGCCACCAGTGATTTCTACCCAGATACGCAGTATTTT. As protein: CATSDFYPDTQYF.

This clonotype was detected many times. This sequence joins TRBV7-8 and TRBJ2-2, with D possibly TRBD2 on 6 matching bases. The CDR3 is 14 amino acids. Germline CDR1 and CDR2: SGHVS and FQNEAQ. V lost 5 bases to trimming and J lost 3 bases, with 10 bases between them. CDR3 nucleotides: TGTGCCAGCAGCCCGACTAGTTACACCGGGGAGCTGTTTTTT. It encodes CASSPTSYTGELFF.

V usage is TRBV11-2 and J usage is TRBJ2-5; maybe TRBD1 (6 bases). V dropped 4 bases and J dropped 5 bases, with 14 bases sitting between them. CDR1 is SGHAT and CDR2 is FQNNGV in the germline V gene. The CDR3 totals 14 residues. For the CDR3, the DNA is TGTGCCAGCAGCTCTGTCAGGGGTCTTGAGACCCAGTACTTC. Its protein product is CASSSVRGLETQYF.